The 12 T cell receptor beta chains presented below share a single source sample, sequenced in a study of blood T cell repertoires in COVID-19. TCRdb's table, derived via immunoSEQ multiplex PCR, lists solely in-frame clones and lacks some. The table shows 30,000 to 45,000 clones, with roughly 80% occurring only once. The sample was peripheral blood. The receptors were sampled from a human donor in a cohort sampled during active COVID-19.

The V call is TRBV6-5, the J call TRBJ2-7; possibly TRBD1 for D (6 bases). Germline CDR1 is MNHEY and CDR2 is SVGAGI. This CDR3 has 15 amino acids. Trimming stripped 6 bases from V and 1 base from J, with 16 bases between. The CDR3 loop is CASSSPWTASYEQYF. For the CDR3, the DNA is TGTGCCAGCAGCTCACCCTGGACAGCTTCCTACGAGCAGTACTTC.

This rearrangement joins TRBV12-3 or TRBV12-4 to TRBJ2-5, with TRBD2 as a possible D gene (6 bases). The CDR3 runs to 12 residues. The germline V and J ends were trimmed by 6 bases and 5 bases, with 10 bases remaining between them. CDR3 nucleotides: TGTGCCAGCAGGGGGGGTGGGGAGACCCAGTACTTC. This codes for CASRGGGETQYF.

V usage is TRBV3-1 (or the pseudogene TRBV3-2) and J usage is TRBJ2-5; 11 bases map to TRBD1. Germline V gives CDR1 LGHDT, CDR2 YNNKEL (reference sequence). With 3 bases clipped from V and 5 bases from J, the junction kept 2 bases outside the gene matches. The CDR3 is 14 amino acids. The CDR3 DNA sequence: TGTGCCAGCAGCCACGGACAGGGGGCTGAGACCCAGTACTTC. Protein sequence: CASSHGQGAETQYF.

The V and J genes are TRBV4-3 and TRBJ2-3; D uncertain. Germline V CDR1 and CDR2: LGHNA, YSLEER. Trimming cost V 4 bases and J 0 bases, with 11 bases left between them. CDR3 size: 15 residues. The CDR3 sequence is CASSLEERSTDTQYF. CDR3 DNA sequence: TGCGCCAGCAGCCTCGAGGAGAGGAGCACAGATACGCAGTATTTT.

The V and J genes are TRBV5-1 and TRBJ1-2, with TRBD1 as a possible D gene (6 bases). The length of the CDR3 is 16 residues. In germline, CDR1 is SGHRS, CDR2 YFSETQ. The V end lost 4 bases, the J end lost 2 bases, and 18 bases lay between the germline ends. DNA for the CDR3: TGCGCCAGCAGCGCTGTCTCGGGGGGGCACAACTATGGCTACACCTTC. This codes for CASSAVSGGHNYGYTF.

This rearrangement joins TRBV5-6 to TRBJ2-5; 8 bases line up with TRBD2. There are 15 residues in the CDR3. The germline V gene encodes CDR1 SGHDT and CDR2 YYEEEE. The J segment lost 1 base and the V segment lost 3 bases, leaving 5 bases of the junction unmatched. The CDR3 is CASSSGAGAQETQYF. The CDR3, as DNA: TGTGCCAGCAGCTCCGGAGCGGGGGCCCAAGAGACCCAGTACTTC.

The CDR3 here is CASSVEQAGVTDTQYF. CDR3 DNA sequence: TGTGCCAGCAGCGTAGAGCAAGCGGGGGTAACAGATACGCAGTATTTT. This chain joins TRBV9 and TRBJ2-3, with TRBD2 matching over 8 bases. The CDR3 covers 16 residues. The junction had 6 bases not matched to a gene; V was cut back by 0 bases and J by 3 bases. Per germline, CDR1 SGDLS and CDR2 YYNGEE.

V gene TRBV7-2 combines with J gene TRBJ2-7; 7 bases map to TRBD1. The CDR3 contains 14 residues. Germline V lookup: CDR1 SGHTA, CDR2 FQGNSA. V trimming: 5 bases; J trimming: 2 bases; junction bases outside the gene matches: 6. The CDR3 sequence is CASSPRQGPYEQYF. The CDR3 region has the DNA TGTGCCAGCAGCCCCCGACAGGGACCCTACGAGCAGTACTTC.

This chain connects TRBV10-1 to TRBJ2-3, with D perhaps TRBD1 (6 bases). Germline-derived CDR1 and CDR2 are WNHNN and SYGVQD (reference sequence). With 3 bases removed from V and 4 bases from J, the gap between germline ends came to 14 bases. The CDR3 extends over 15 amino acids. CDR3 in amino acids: CASSDVTGSADTQYF. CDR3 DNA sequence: TGCGCCAGCAGTGACGTTACAGGGAGCGCAGATACGCAGTATTTT.

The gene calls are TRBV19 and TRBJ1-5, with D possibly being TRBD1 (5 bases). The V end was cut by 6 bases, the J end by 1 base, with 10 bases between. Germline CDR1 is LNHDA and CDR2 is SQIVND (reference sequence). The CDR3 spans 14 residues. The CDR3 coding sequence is TGTGCCAGTAGGGCGGGGCCCAGCAATCAGCCCCAGCATTTT. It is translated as CASRAGPSNQPQHF.

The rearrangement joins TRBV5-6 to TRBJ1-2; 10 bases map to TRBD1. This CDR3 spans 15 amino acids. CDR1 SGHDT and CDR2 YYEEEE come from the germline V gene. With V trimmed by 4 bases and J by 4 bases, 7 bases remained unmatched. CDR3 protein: CASSNRDRGSYGYTF. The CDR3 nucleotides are TGTGCCAGCAGCAACCGGGACAGGGGATCCTATGGCTACACCTTC.

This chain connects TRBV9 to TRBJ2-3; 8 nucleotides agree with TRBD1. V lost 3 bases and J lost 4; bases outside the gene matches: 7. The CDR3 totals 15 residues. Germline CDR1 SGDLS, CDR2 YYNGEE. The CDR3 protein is CASSAQGALADTQYF. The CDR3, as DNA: TGTGCCAGCAGCGCCCAGGGGGCGCTTGCAGATACGCAGTATTTT.